The 19 T cell receptor beta chains presented below share a single source sample, sequenced in a study of blood T cell repertoires in COVID-19. TCRdb's table, derived via immunoSEQ multiplex PCR, lists solely in-frame clones and lacks some. The repertoire holds 120,000 to 150,000 clones, with about 80% as singletons. Input material: peripheral blood. The receptors shown here come from a human donor in a cohort sampled during active COVID-19.

This clone showed up just once. This rearrangement joins TRBV7-3 to TRBJ2-1, with D possibly TRBD2 on 6 matching bases. V shed 3 bases and J shed 10 bases, with 13 bases lying between them. Per germline, CDR1 SGHTA and CDR2 FQGTGA. The CDR3 extends over 13 amino acids. Here the CDR3 reads CASSFSEGGEQFF. CDR3 DNA: TGTGCCAGCAGCTTTTCGGAGGGTGGGGAGCAGTTCTTC.

The rearrangement uses TRBV6-1 and TRBJ2-3; 9 nucleotides match TRBD2. Looked up from germline, CDR1 is MNHNS and CDR2 is SASEGT. The CDR3 runs 16 residues. V trimming: 4 bases; J trimming: 4 bases; junction bases outside the gene matches: 9. The CDR3 region has the DNA TGTGCCAGCAGTGCCCGGGGTAGCGGGAGACCAGATACGCAGTATTTT. Its translation: CASSARGSGRPDTQYF.

The rearrangement links TRBV6-5 to TRBJ1-3; D ambiguous. V lost 8 bases and J 0 bases, leaving 14 bases between the germline ends. CDR3 length equals 15 residues. Germline CDR1 and CDR2: MNHEY and SVGAGI. The CDR3 region is CASRSSFGSGNTIYF. The CDR3 DNA reads as TGTGCCAGCCGTTCCTCATTCGGCTCTGGAAACACCATATATTTT.

The CDR3 is CAWSTGQGLNYEQYV. CDR3 sequence (DNA): TGTGCCTGGAGTACGGGACAGGGGTTAAACTACGAGCAGTACGTC. The chain has TRBV30 and TRBJ2-7; 10 bases map to TRBD1. Germline trimming cut 2 bases from V and 3 bases from J; bases unmatched to any gene: 7. This CDR3 comprises 15 residues. Germline loops: CDR1 GTSNPN, CDR2 SVGIG (reference sequence).

This chain connects TRBV2 to TRBJ2-4; 7 nucleotides align to TRBD1. This CDR3 spans 17 amino acids. The V gene end was trimmed by 4 bases and the J gene end by 5 bases; junction bases not matched to a gene: 14. Germline assignment: CDR1 SNHLY and CDR2 FYNNEI. The CDR3 loop is CASSALLATGDENIQYF. In nucleotides, the CDR3 is TGTGCCAGCAGTGCTTTATTAGCCACAGGGGACGAAAACATTCAGTACTTC.

This clone appeared a single time. V usage is TRBV30 and J usage is TRBJ2-2; the D gene is possibly TRBD2 (5 bases). Trimming removed 0 bases from V and 1 base from J, with 9 bases in between. Germline CDR1 reads GTSNPN; CDR2 reads SVGIG (reference sequence). CDR3 size: 15 residues. The DNA of the CDR3 is TGTGCCTGGAGTGTAACGCGGGTGAACACCGGGGAGCTGTTTTTT. Protein product: CAWSVTRVNTGELFF.

This chain joins TRBV9 and TRBJ2-3; 8 bases fit TRBD2. The CDR3 has 15 residues. The germline V gene encodes CDR1 SGDLS and CDR2 YYNGEE. V gave up 0 bases and J gave up 2 bases; unmatched junction bases: 2. CDR3 protein: CASSVGAGDTDTQYF. The CDR3 DNA follows: TGTGCCAGCAGCGTAGGAGCGGGGGACACAGATACGCAGTATTTT.

V usage is TRBV19 and J usage is TRBJ2-7; 11 bases fit TRBD1. Germline values: CDR1 LNHDA, CDR2 SQIVND (reference sequence). The junction had 10 bases not matched to a gene; V was cut back by 5 bases and J by 1 base. There are 17 residues in the CDR3. CDR3 sequence: CASSPGQGAYYSYEQYF. The CDR3 region has the DNA TGTGCCAGTAGTCCAGGACAGGGGGCATATTATTCCTACGAGCAGTACTTC.

The chain has TRBV3-1 (or the pseudogene TRBV3-2) and TRBJ1-2, with D perhaps matching TRBD1 (6 bases). The germline CDR1 and CDR2 sequences are LGHDT and YNNKEL (reference sequence). V shed 4 bases and J shed 8 bases, with 14 bases lying between them. CDR3 length: 13 amino acids. CDR3: CASSPGGGGGYTF. In nucleotides, the CDR3 is TGTGCCAGCAGCCCCGGGGGCGGGGGAGGCTACACCTTC.

The CDR3 DNA is TGTGCCATCGACAGCGCATTATTCCCCTACGAGCAGTACGTC. Translation gives CAIDSALFPYEQYV. The chain is built from TRBV24-1 and TRBJ2-7, with D perhaps TRBD1 (5 bases). The germline gives CDR1 KGHDR, CDR2 SFDVKD. The length of the CDR3 is 14 residues. V lost 11 bases and J 2 bases, leaving 18 bases between the germline ends.

The V call is TRBV6-5, the J call TRBJ1-2, with D hard to call. CDR3 length: 13 residues. CDR1 and CDR2 from the germline V gene are MNHEY and SVGAGI. The germline V and J ends were trimmed by 5 bases and 4 bases, with 11 bases remaining between them. The CDR3 DNA follows: TGTGCCAGCAGTAACCCCGGTGGCTATGGCTACACCTTC. Encoded protein: CASSNPGGYGYTF.

This clone was counted a few times. The V and J genes are TRBV6-5 and TRBJ1-6, with TRBD1 as a possible D gene (5 bases). The germline gives CDR1 MNHEY, CDR2 SVGAGI. The CDR3 spans 15 residues. Trimming shortened V by 6 bases and J by 6 bases, and 15 bases separated the two germline ends. The CDR3 DNA reads as TGTGCCAGCAGAATTGACAGTAATTCTAATTCACCCCTCCACTTT. It specifies CASRIDSNSNSPLHF.

The chain employs TRBV5-4 and TRBJ2-7; D is possibly TRBD1 (7 bases). The CDR3 loop spans 15 amino acids. V was trimmed by 0 bases and J by 4 bases, leaving 14 bases between them. Per germline, CDR1 SGHNT and CDR2 YYREEE (reference sequence). The CDR3 coding sequence is TGTGCCAGCAGCTTGGCCGGGGGACAGAATTACGAGCAGTACGTC. The encoded protein is CASSLAGGQNYEQYV.

The chain has TRBV2 and TRBJ1-5; tentatively, D is TRBD1 (6 bases). The CDR3 is 14 residues long. The V end was cut by 7 bases, the J end by 2 bases, with 12 bases between. Germline V gives CDR1 SNHLY, CDR2 FYNNEI. This chain's CDR3 is CASKGEWGNQPQHF. The CDR3 nucleotides read TGTGCCAGCAAGGGGGAGTGGGGCAATCAGCCCCAGCATTTT.

The chain is built from TRBV30 and TRBJ2-3; possible D gene TRBD2, 6 bases. Trimming removed 3 bases from V and 2 bases from J, with 18 bases in between. Germline values: CDR1 GTSNPN, CDR2 SVGIG (reference sequence). The CDR3 loop spans 16 amino acids. For the CDR3, the DNA is TGTGCCTGGAGCCGAAACCTAGCGCCGAACACAGATACGCAGTATTTT. This translates into CAWSRNLAPNTDTQYF. The entire variable domain, with the rest obtained from reference TRBV30 and TRBJ2-3, is as follows: SQTIHQWPATLVQPVGSPLSLECTVEGTSNPNLYWYRQAAGRGLQLLFYSVGIGQISSEVPQNLSASRPQDRQFILSSKKLLLSDSGFYLCAWSRNLAPNTDTQYFGPGTRLTVL.

This chain connects TRBV20-1 to TRBJ2-1, with 8 bases lining up with TRBD2. Unmatched junction bases numbered 12, after V lost 3 bases and J lost 5 bases. The germline V gene has CDR1 DFQATT and CDR2 SNEGSKA (reference sequence). The CDR3 runs 16 residues. The CDR3 spells CSASFLAGGPNNEQFF. CDR3 in DNA: TGCAGTGCTAGTTTTCTTGCGGGGGGTCCAAACAATGAGCAGTTCTTC.

The chain recombines TRBV5-1 with TRBJ2-3, with 7 bases aligning to TRBD2. CDR1 is SGHRS and CDR2 is YFSETQ in the germline V gene. The junction had 10 bases not matched to a gene; V was cut back by 0 bases and J by 6 bases. CDR3 length: 16 residues. This CDR3 reads CASSLEGRRREDTQYF. In DNA, the CDR3 is TGCGCCAGCAGCTTGGAGGGCCGGCGGCGGGAGGATACGCAGTATTTT.

The chain employs TRBV3-1 (or the pseudogene TRBV3-2) and TRBJ1-6; maybe TRBD1 (6 bases). Trimming took 1 base from V and 9 from J, leaving 13 bases between them. CDR1 LGHDT and CDR2 YNNKEL come from the germline V gene (reference sequence). The CDR3 runs 15 residues. The CDR3 nucleotides read TGTGCCAGCAGCCAAGTACGAGGGGGAAGTTCACCCCTCCACTTT. Translating gives CASSQVRGGSSPLHF.

V and J are TRBV3-1 (or the pseudogene TRBV3-2) and TRBJ2-5, with a tentative D call TRBD2 (5 bases). The germline V gene encodes CDR1 LGHDT and CDR2 YNNKEL (reference sequence). Trimming pared 1 base from V and 3 bases from J, leaving 9 bases between. The CDR3 totals 14 residues. The CDR3 region is CASSQGRGKETQYF. CDR3 in DNA: TGTGCCAGCAGCCAAGGAAGAGGGAAAGAGACCCAGTACTTC.